This T cell receptor beta chain stems from a study of cytomegalovirus exposure and HLA in healthy donors. Study-wide background: Prior work identified some 120 million unique TCR beta sequences in roughly 190 million T cells. Study-wide results and caveats: Among CMV-associated TCR beta chains, most appeared HLA-restricted in a later analysis.

At collection, donors were nominally healthy, but unrecorded immune exposures were probable. It was with 60 Vbeta and 13 Jbeta primers that the PCR ran. Using immunoSEQ multiplex PCR, the repertoire was profiled, and TCRdb retains in-frame clones only, with some absent. In the table there are some 100,000 clones, around 82% of which are singletons. On this clone itself: Its antigen is as yet unknown.

V lost 6 bases and J lost 1, with 8 bases in between. Germline CDR1 and CDR2: SGHVS and FNYEAQ. CDR3 length equals 13 residues. The V gene is TRBV7-6, the J gene TRBJ2-3, with D tentatively TRBD1 (5 bases). Sequenced: PBMCs. The source is a woman aged 50 to 65 in good health and CMV-seropositive. The CDR3, as DNA: TGTGCCAGCAGGGAACAGGGCACAGATACGCAGTATTTT. Amino acid sequence: CASREQGTDTQYF. The variable domain in full, completed from reference TRBV7-6 and TRBJ2-3, reads GAGVSQSPRYKVTKRGQDVALRCDPISGHVSLYWYRQALGQGPEFLTYFNYEAQQDKSGLPNDRFSAERPEGSISTLTIQRTEQRDSAMYRCASREQGTDTQYFGPGTRLTVL.